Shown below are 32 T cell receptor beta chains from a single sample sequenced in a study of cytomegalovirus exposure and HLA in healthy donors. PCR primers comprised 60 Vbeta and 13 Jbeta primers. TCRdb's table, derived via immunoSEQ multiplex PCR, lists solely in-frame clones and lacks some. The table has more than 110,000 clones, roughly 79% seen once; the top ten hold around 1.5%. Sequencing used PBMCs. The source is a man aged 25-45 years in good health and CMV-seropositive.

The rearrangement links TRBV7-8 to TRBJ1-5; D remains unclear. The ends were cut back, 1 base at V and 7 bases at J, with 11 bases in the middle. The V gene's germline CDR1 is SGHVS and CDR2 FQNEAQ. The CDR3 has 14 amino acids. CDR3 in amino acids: CASSLGRVGQPQHF. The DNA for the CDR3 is TGTGCCAGCAGCTTAGGGAGGGTAGGCCAGCCCCAGCATTTT.

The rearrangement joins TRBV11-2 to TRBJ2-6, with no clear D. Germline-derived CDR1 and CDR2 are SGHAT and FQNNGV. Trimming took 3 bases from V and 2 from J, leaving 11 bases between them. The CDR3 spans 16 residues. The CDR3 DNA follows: TGTGCCAGCAGCTTTGCGCGCACTGCTGGGGCCAACGTCCTGACTTTC. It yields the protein CASSFARTAGANVLTF.

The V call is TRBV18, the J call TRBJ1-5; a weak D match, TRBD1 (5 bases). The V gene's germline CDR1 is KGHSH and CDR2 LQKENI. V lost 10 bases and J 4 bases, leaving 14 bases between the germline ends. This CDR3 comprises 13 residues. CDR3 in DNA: TGTGCCACCACCGCAGGGCCAAATCAGCCCCAGCATTTT. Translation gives CATTAGPNQPQHF.

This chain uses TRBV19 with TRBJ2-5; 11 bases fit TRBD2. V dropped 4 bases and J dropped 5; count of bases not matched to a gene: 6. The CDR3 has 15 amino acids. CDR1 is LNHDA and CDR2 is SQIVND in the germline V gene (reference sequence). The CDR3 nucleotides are TGTGCCAGTAGTACTAGCGGGGGGAGGCGGGAGACCCAGTACTTC. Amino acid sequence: CASSTSGGRRETQYF.

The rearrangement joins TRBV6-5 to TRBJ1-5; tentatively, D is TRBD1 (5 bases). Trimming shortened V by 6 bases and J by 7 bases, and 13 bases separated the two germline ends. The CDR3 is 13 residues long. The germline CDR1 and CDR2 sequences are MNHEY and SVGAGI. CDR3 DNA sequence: TGTGCCAGCAGAACCAGGGAGGAACAGCCCCAGCATTTT. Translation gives CASRTREEQPQHF.

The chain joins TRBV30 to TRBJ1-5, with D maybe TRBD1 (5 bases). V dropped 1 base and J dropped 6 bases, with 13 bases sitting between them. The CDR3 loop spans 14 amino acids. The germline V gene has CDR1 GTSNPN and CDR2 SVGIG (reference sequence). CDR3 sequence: CAWSAGQGTQPQHF. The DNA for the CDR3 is TGTGCCTGGAGTGCTGGGCAGGGTACTCAGCCCCAGCATTTT.

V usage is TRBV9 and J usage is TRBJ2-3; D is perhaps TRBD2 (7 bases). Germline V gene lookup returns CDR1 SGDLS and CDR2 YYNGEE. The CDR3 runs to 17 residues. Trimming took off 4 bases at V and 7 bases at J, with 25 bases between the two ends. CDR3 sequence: CASSPHLVGGGVYTQYF. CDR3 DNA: TGTGCCAGCAGCCCGCATCTCGTGGGAGGGGGTGTTTATACGCAGTATTTT.

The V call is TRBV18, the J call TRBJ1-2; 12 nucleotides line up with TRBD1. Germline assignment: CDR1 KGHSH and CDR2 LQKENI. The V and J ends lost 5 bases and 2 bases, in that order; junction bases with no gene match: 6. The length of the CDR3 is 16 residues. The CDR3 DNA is TGTGCCAGCTCAACGGGACAGGGGGCTGACAACTATGGCTACACCTTC. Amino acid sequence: CASSTGQGADNYGYTF. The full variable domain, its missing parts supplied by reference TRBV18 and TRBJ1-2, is NAGVMQNPRHLVRRRGQEARLRCSPMKGHSHVYWYRQLPEEGLKFMVYLQKENIIDESGMPKERFSAEFPKEGPSILRIQQVVRGDSAAYFCASSTGQGADNYGYTFGSGTRLTVV.

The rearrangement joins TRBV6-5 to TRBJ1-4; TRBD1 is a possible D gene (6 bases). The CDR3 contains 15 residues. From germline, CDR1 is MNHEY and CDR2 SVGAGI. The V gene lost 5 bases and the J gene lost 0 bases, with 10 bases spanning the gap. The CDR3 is CASSQGRATNEKLFF. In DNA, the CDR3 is TGTGCCAGCAGTCAGGGGCGTGCAACTAATGAAAAACTGTTTTTT.

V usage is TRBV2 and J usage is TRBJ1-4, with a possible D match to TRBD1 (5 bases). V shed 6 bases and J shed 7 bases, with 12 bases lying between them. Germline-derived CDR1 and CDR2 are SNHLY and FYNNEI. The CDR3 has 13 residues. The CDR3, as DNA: TGTGCCAGCAGGGACACACTCGGTGAAAAACTGTTTTTT. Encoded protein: CASRDTLGEKLFF.

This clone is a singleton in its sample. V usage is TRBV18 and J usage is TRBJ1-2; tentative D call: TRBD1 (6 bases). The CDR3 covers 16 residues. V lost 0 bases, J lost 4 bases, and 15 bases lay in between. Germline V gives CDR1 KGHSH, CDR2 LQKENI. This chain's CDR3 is CASSPPGQGSVYGYTF. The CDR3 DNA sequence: TGTGCCAGCTCACCACCGGGGCAGGGGTCCGTCTATGGCTACACCTTC.

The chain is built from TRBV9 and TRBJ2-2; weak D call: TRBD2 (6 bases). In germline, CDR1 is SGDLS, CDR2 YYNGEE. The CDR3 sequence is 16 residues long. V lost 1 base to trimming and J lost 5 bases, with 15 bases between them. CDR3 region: CASSVMASVRTGELFF. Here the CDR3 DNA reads TGTGCCAGCAGCGTAATGGCTAGCGTTAGGACCGGGGAGCTGTTTTTT.

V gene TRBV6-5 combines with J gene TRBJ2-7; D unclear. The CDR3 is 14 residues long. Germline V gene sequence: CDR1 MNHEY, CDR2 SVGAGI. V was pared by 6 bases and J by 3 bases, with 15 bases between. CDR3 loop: CASSRTESHYEQYF. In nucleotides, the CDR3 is TGTGCCAGCAGCAGAACGGAGTCCCACTACGAGCAGTACTTC.

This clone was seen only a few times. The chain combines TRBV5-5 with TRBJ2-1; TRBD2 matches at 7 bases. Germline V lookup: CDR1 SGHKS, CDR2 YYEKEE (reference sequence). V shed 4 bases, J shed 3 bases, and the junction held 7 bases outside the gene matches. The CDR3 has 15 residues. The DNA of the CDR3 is TGTGCCAGCAGCGGACCCGGGACTAACTACAATGAGCAGTTCTTC. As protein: CASSGPGTNYNEQFF. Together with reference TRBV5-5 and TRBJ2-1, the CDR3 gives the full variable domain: DAGVTQSPTHLIKTRGQQVTLRCSPISGHKSVSWYQQVLGQGPQFIFQYYEKEERGRGNFPDRFSARQFPNYSSELNVNALLLGDSALYLCASSGPGTNYNEQFFGPGTRLTVL.

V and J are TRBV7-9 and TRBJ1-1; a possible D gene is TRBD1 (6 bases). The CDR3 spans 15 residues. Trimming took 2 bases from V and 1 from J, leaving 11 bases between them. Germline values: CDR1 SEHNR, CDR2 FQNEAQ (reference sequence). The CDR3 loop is CASSLRRGANTEAFF. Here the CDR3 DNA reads TGTGCCAGCAGCTTACGTCGGGGGGCGAACACTGAAGCTTTCTTT.

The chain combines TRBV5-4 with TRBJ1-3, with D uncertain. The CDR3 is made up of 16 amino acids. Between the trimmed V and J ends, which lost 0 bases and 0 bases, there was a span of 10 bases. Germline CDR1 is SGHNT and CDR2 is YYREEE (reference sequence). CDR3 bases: TGTGCCAGCAGCTTGGGGTTAGAATCCTCTGGAAACACCATATATTTT. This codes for CASSLGLESSGNTIYF.

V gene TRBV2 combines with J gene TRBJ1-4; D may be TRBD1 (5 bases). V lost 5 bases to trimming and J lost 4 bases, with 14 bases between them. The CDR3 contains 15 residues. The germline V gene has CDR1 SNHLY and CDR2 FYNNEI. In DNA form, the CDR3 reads TGTGCCAGCAGTCGCCAGGGATCGAATAATGAAAAACTGTTTTTT. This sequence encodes CASSRQGSNNEKLFF.

CDR3 region: CATSLPDRSHGYTF. The CDR3 DNA follows: TGTGCCACCAGCCTCCCCGACAGATCGCATGGCTACACCTTC. V usage is TRBV15 and J usage is TRBJ1-2, with D perhaps matching TRBD1 (5 bases). Germline CDR1 is LNHNV and CDR2 is YYDKDF (reference sequence). Trimming removed 5 bases from V and 6 bases from J, with 16 bases in between. CDR3 length: 14 amino acids. Complete variable domain (other parts from reference TRBV15 and TRBJ1-2): DAMVIQNPRYQVTQFGKPVTLSCSQTLNHNVMYWYQQKSSQAPKLLFHYYDKDFNNEADTPDNFQSRRPNTSFCFLDIRSPGLGDTAMYLCATSLPDRSHGYTFGSGTRLTVV.

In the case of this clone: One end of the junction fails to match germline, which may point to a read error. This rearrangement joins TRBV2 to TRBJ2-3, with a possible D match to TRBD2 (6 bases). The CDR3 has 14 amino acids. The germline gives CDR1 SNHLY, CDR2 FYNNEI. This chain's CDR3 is CASTGTFSTDTQYF. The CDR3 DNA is TGTGCGAGCACCGGGACTTTCAGCACAGATACGCAGTATTTT.

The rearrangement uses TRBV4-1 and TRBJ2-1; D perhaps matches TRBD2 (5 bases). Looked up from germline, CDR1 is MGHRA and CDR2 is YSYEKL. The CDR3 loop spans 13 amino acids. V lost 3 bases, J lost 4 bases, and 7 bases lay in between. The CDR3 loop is CASSQGVYNEQFF. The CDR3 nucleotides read TGCGCCAGCAGCCAGGGAGTATACAATGAGCAGTTCTTC.

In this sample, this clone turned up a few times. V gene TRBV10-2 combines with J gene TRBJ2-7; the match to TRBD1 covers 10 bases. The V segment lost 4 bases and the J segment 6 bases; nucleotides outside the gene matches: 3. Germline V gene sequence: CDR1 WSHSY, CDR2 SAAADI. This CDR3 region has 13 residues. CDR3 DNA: TGCGCCAGCAGTGTGACAGGGGGCTCCGAGCAGTACTTC. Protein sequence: CASSVTGGSEQYF.

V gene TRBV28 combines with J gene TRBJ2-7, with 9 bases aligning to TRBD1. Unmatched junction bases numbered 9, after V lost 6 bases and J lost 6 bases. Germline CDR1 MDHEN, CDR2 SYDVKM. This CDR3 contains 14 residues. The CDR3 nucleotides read TGTGCCAGCAGCTCCGGACAGGGGAGCCGCGAGCAGTACTTC. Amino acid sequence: CASSSGQGSREQYF.

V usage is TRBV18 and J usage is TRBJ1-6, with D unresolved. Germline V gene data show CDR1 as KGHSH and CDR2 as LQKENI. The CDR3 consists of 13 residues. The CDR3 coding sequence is TGTGCTCCTGCCCCAGTCGAGGATTCACCCCTCCACTTT. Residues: CAPAPVEDSPLHF.

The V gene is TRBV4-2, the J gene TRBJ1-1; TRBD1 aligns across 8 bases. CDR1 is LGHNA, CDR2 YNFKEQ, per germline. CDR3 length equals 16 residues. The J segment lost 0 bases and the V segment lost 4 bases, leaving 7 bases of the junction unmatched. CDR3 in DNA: TGTGCCAGCAGCCGGGACCAGGGGGCTGTGAACACTGAAGCTTTCTTT. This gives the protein CASSRDQGAVNTEAFF.

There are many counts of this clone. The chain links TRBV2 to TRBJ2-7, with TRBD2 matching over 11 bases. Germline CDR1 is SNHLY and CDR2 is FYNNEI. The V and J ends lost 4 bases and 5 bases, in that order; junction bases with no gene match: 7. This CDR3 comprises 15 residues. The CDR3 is CASSVDTSGGNEQYF. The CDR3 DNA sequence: TGTGCCAGCAGTGTAGATACTAGCGGGGGCAACGAGCAGTACTTC.

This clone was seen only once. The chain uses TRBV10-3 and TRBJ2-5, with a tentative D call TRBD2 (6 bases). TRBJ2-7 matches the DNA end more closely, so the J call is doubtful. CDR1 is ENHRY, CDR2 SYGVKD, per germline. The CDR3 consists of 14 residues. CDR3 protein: CAISDGGAGYEQYF. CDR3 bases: TGTGCCATCAGTGACGGGGGTGCAGGCTACGAGCAGTACTTC.

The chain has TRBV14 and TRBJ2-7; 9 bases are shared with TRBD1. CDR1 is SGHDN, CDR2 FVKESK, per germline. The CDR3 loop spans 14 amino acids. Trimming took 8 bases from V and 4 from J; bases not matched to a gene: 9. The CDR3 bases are TGTGCCAGCCGCAGGACAGGGGAAACGTACGAGCAGTACTTC. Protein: CASRRTGETYEQYF.

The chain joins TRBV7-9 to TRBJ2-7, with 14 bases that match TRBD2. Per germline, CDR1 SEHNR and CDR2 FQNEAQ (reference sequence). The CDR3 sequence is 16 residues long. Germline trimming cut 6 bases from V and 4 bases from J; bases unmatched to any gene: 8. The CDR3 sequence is CASSPRTSGRMYEQYF. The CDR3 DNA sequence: TGTGCCAGCAGTCCACGGACTAGCGGGAGGATGTACGAGCAGTACTTC.

The CDR3 DNA sequence: TGTGCCTGGAGTGTCACGGGGGGTTCAACTGAAGCTTTCTTT. Its translation is CAWSVTGGSTEAFF. The chain is built from TRBV30 and TRBJ1-1; D might be TRBD1 (5 bases). CDR3 length: 14 residues. Germline-derived CDR1 and CDR2 are GTSNPN and SVGIG (reference sequence). The germline V and J ends were trimmed by 0 bases and 5 bases, with 13 bases remaining between them.

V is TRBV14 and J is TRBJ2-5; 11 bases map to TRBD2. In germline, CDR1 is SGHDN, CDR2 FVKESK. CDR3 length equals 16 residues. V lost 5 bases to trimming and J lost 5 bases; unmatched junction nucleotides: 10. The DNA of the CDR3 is TGTGCCAGCAGCTTTACTAGCGGGAGACTAATGGAGACCCAGTACTTC. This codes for CASSFTSGRLMETQYF.

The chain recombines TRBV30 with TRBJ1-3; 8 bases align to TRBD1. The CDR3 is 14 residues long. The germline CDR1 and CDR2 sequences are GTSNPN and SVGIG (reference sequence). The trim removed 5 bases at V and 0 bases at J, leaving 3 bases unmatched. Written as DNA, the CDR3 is TGTGCCTGGGAAACAGGGGGCTCTGGAAACACCATATATTTT. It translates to CAWETGGSGNTIYF.

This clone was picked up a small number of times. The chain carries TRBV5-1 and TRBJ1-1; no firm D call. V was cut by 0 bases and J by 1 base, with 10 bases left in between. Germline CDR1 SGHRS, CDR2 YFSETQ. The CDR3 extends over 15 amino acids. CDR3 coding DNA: TGCGCCAGCAGCTTGGTCGGTGGGCAGAACACTGAAGCTTTCTTT. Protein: CASSLVGGQNTEAFF.